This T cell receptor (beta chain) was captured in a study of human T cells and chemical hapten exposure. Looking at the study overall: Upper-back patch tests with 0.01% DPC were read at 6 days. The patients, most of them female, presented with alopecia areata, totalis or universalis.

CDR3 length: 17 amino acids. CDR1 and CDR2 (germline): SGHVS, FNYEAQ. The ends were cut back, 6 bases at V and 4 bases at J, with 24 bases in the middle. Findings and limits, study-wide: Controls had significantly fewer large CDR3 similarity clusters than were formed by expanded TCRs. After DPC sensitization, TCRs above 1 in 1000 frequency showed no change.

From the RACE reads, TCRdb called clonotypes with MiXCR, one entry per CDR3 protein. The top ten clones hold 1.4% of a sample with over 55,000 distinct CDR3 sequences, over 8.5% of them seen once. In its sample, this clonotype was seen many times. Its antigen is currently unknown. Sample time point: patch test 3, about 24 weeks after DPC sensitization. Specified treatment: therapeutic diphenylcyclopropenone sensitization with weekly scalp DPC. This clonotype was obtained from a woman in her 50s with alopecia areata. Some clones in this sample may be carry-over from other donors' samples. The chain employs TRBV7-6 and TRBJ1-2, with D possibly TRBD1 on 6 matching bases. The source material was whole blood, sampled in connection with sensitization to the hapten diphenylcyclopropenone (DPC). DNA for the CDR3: TGTGCCAGCAGTCCACAAGATTGGACTAGGGGGATCTATGGCTACACCTTC. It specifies CASSPQDWTRGIYGYTF.